This TCR beta chain was obtained from a study of blood T cell repertoires in COVID-19. The overall study: Samples came from the United States, Italy and Spain, spanning acute and convalescent COVID-19. T cells, B-cell-depleted T cells, or PBMCs supplied cDNA or gDNA.

Under the authors' procedure: Reference gene primers were amplified, and this amplification served to estimate nucleated cell counts. Assay: immunoSEQ multiplex PCR; the TCRdb copy retains only in-frame clones and omits some. V, J and clone size were drawn from that table, and D and trimming were deduced from the DNA. Among approximately 100,000 clones listed, about nine tenths were seen once. The ends lost 0 bases at V and 5 bases at J; junction bases unmatched: 13. The CDR3 contains 19 residues. The germline V gene encodes CDR1 LGHDT and CDR2 YNNKEL (reference sequence). Material for sequencing was peripheral blood. This receptor was obtained from a woman older than 75 in a cohort sampled during active COVID-19. V gene TRBV3-1 (or the pseudogene TRBV3-2) combines with J gene TRBJ2-1; TRBD2 matches 10 bases. As DNA, the CDR3 is TGTGCCAGCAGCCAAGACCACCCTTTACTAGCGGGAAGCAACAATGAGCAGTTCTTC. Translating gives CASSQDHPLLAGSNNEQFF.